Below, 22 T cell receptor beta chains from the same sample are listed, as sequenced in a study of identical twins. TCRdb independently ran MiXCR on the 5' RACE reads; one entry per CDR3 protein. Here the sample spans fewer than 350,000 distinct CDR3 sequences, roughly 8.6% being singletons. The same data also went into a second study, on yellow fever vaccine responses in identical twins.

Input material: memory (CD45RO+) T cells sorted from blood. The receptors originated from a woman between 18 and 29 years old in good health.

This clonotype showed up just a few times. V gene TRBV12-3 or TRBV12-4 combines with J gene TRBJ2-5; no firm D call. The CDR3 has 12 residues. V was trimmed by 7 bases and J by 5 bases, leaving 11 bases between them. CDR3: CASTPDWETQYF. The CDR3, as DNA: TGTGCCAGCACCCCAGACTGGGAGACCCAGTACTTC.

The table lists this clonotype with a few counts. CDR3 coding DNA: TGCAGCGTACAAGGTCAAAGCACCAATTCACCCCTCCACTTT. It is translated as CSVQGQSTNSPLHF. The chain couples TRBV20-1 to TRBJ1-6; the D is unclear. This CDR3 has 14 residues. CDR1 and CDR2 from the germline V gene are DFQATT and SNEGSKA (reference sequence).

This clonotype was detected only once. The rearrangement links TRBV11-3 to TRBJ1-1, with TRBD1 as a possible D gene (5 bases). V lost 3 bases and J 4 bases, leaving 12 bases between the germline ends. Germline lookup yields CDR1 SGHNT and CDR2 YENEEA. The CDR3 contains 14 residues. The CDR3 here is CASSFREVGTEAFF. DNA of the CDR3: TGTGCCAGCAGCTTCAGGGAAGTTGGCACTGAAGCTTTCTTT.

This clonotype was picked up many times. The chain links TRBV12-3 or TRBV12-4 to TRBJ2-7; 8 bases match TRBD2. This CDR3 spans 13 amino acids. V lost 11 bases, J lost 3 bases, and 9 bases stayed unmatched. CDR3 residues: CASGLERNYEQYF. Here the CDR3 DNA reads TGTGCCTCGGGACTAGAGAGAAACTACGAGCAGTACTTC.

The table lists this clonotype with many counts. This rearrangement joins TRBV4-1 to TRBJ2-7, with a tentative D call TRBD1 (6 bases). V lost 0 bases and J 4 bases, leaving 16 bases between the germline ends. The CDR3 extends over 16 amino acids. The germline V gene has CDR1 MGHRA and CDR2 YSYEKL. The CDR3 here is CASSQDRQALGYEQYF. The CDR3 DNA follows: TGCGCCAGCAGCCAAGATCGACAGGCCCTGGGGTACGAGCAGTACTTC.

The V gene is TRBV4-1, the J gene TRBJ1-2; D gene unclear. Trimming removed 0 bases from V and 6 bases from J, with 14 bases in between. Germline V gene data show CDR1 as MGHRA and CDR2 as YSYEKL. The CDR3 covers 15 residues. CDR3 nucleotide sequence: TGCGCCAGCAGCCAAGATGACGGGTTATTGAATGGCTACACCTTC. This encodes CASSQDDGLLNGYTF.

This clonotype appeared many times. The CDR3 region is CASSRSGGGSNEQFF. CDR3 nucleotides: TGTGCCAGCAGCCGCAGCGGGGGGGGTTCAAATGAGCAGTTCTTC. The chain has TRBV6-1 and TRBJ2-1; 10 bases are a match to TRBD2. There are 15 residues in the CDR3. CDR1 is MNHNS and CDR2 is SASEGT in the germline V gene. With V trimmed by 6 bases and J by 7 bases, 9 bases remained unmatched.

This clonotype occurred many times. This chain uses TRBV11-1 with TRBJ2-1, with D possibly matching TRBD2 (7 bases). CDR1 is SGHAT and CDR2 is FQDESV in the germline V gene (reference sequence). CDR3 length: 17 residues. The V and J ends lost 3 bases and 5 bases respectively, with 20 bases between them. The CDR3 protein is CASSFDGGGGMNNEQFF. The CDR3 DNA follows: TGTGCCAGCAGCTTCGATGGCGGGGGCGGAATGAACAATGAGCAGTTCTTC.

The chain recombines TRBV11-1 with TRBJ2-2; possibly TRBD1 for D (6 bases). The CDR3 runs to 19 residues. V was clipped by 2 bases and J by 0 bases, with 19 bases between them. CDR1 is SGHAT and CDR2 is FQDESV in the germline V gene (reference sequence). The CDR3 reads CASSLSPLQGTPNTGELFF. The CDR3 region has the DNA TGTGCCAGCAGCTTATCCCCCCTACAGGGCACCCCGAACACCGGGGAGCTGTTTTTT.

This clonotype was seen repeatedly, ten times or more. The rearrangement uses TRBV12-3 or TRBV12-4 and TRBJ2-2; D not resolved. The CDR3 runs to 12 residues. Trimming cost V 5 bases and J 3 bases, with 4 bases left between them. The CDR3: CASSKDTGELFF. CDR3 sequence (DNA): TGTGCCAGCAGTAAGGACACCGGGGAGCTGTTTTTT.

The sample holds many counts of this clonotype. This rearrangement joins TRBV12-3 or TRBV12-4 to TRBJ2-4, with 9 nucleotides matching TRBD1. The CDR3 has 14 residues. Unmatched junction bases numbered 7, after V lost 5 bases and J lost 8 bases. The CDR3 coding sequence is TGTGCCAGCAGTCAGACAGGGGGTTTTGACATTCAGTACTTC. Amino acids: CASSQTGGFDIQYF.

This clonotype was recorded a few times. The chain combines TRBV20-1 with TRBJ2-5; D gene unclear. The germline V gene has CDR1 DFQATT and CDR2 SNEGSKA (reference sequence). The CDR3 spans 14 residues. V dropped 0 bases and J dropped 5 bases, with 13 bases sitting between them. DNA for the CDR3: TGCAGTGCTAGAGATCTGCGTGATGGGGAGACCCAGTACTTC. Amino acids: CSARDLRDGETQYF.

This clonotype was recorded many times. The rearrangement links TRBV4-1 to TRBJ2-1; no reliable D call. Germline V gene sequence: CDR1 MGHRA, CDR2 YSYEKL. Trimming stripped 0 bases from V and 6 bases from J, with 12 bases between. This CDR3 spans 15 amino acids. The CDR3 region is CASSQEPYSANEQFF. The CDR3 DNA follows: TGCGCCAGCAGCCAAGAACCTTACTCGGCCAATGAGCAGTTCTTC.

At least ten counts were recorded for this clonotype. The chain is built from TRBV7-9 and TRBJ2-1; TRBD1 agrees at 8 bases. CDR1 is SEHNR and CDR2 is FQNEAQ in the germline V gene (reference sequence). Trimming took 7 bases from V and 3 from J; bases not matched to a gene: 8. There are 15 residues in the CDR3. The CDR3 DNA follows: TGTGCCAGCACTTCCGGCAGGGGGCACTACAATGAGCAGTTCTTC. This gives the protein CASTSGRGHYNEQFF.

The chain carries TRBV5-6 and TRBJ2-7; 8 nucleotides match TRBD2. Germline V lookup: CDR1 SGHDT, CDR2 YYEEEE. J lost 5 bases, V lost 2 bases, and 9 bases had no gene match. This CDR3 spans 15 amino acids. CDR3: CASSLSSGRWHEQYF. In DNA, the CDR3 is TGTGCCAGCAGCTTATCCAGCGGGAGATGGCACGAGCAGTACTTC.

This clonotype was picked up many times. V is TRBV2 and J is TRBJ2-3; D perhaps matches TRBD2 (6 bases). CDR3 size: 14 residues. Trimming took 0 bases from V and 5 from J, leaving 9 bases between them. From germline, CDR1 is SNHLY and CDR2 FYNNEI. The CDR3 DNA reads as TGTGCCAGCAGTGAAGCGCGTAGCGGAGATACGCAGTATTTT. It is translated as CASSEARSGDTQYF. The full variable domain, in which reference TRBV2 and TRBJ2-3 provide the parts outside the CDR3, is EPEVTQTPSHQVTQMGQEVILRCVPISNHLYFYWYRQILGQKVEFLVSFYNNEISEKSEIFDDQFSVERPDGSNFTLKIRSTKLEDSAMYFCASSEARSGDTQYFGPGTRLTVL.

CDR3 nucleotide sequence: TGTGCCAGCAGACCCGCGGGGAGGGGGCTTCTGACCGGGGAGCTGTTTTTT. This sequence encodes CASRPAGRGLLTGELFF. This chain connects TRBV27 to TRBJ2-2; either TRBD1 or TRBD2 may supply D (7 bases each). CDR3 length: 17 residues. V was pared by 6 bases and J by 5 bases, with 22 bases between. Germline CDR1 reads MNHEY; CDR2 reads SMNVEV (reference sequence).

This clonotype came up many times. The rearrangement links TRBV28 to TRBJ2-3; D unclear. CDR3 length: 12 amino acids. The germline V and J ends were trimmed by 4 bases and 3 bases, with 5 bases remaining between them. Germline V lookup: CDR1 MDHEN, CDR2 SYDVKM. The CDR3 is CASSSGTDTQYF. In DNA form, the CDR3 reads TGTGCCAGCAGTTCAGGAACAGATACGCAGTATTTT.

Many counts were recorded for this clonotype. This chain connects TRBV5-1 to TRBJ2-7; 12 bases align to TRBD2. From germline, CDR1 is SGHRS and CDR2 YFSETQ. The CDR3 totals 16 residues. V trimming: 2 bases; J trimming: 6 bases; junction bases outside the gene matches: 9. CDR3 residues: CASSLRTSGTTPEQYF. DNA of the CDR3: TGCGCCAGCAGCTTACGGACTAGCGGGACCACACCCGAGCAGTACTTC.

The chain couples TRBV18 to TRBJ1-1; D is possibly TRBD1 (5 bases). This CDR3 region has 15 residues. Germline assignment: CDR1 KGHSH and CDR2 LQKENI. The V end lost 3 bases, the J end lost 1 base, and 12 bases lay between the germline ends. The CDR3 coding sequence is TGTGCCAGCTCACCCGGCCGACAGCAGAACACTGAAGCTTTCTTT. As protein: CASSPGRQQNTEAFF.

In its sample, this clonotype was seen many times. The rearrangement joins TRBV12-3 or TRBV12-4 to TRBJ2-2, with 11 bases aligning to TRBD1. This CDR3 comprises 15 residues. V dropped 5 bases and J dropped 7; count of bases not matched to a gene: 6. CDR3 in DNA: TGTGCCAGCAGTAGGGACAGGGGGGACGTCGGGGAGCTGTTTTTT. The encoded protein is CASSRDRGDVGELFF.

V gene TRBV5-1 combines with J gene TRBJ2-2; possibly TRBD2 for D (6 bases). Germline CDR1 reads SGHRS; CDR2 reads YFSETQ. This CDR3 has 15 residues. The germline V and J ends were trimmed by 0 bases and 6 bases, with 12 bases remaining between them. The CDR3 here is CASSLDWRAPGELFF. CDR3 bases: TGCGCCAGCAGCTTGGATTGGAGGGCTCCCGGGGAGCTGTTTTTT.